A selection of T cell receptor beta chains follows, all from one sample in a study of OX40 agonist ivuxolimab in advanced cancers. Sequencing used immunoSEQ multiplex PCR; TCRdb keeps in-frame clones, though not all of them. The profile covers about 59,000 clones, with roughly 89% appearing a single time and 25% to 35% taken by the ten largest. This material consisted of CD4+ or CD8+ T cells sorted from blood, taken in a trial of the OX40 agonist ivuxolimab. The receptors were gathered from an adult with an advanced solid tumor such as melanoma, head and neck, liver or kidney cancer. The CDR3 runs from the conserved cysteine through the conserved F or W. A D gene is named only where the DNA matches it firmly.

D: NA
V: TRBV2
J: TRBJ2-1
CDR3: CASSRRQSTTYNEQFF

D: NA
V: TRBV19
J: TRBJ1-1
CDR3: CASQDAFSLNTEAFF

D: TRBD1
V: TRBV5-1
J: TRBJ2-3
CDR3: CASSSEQGADTQYF

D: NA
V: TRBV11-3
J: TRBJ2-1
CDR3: CASSLDPFGEQFF

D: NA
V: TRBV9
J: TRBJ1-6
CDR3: CASSVSWRSYNSPLHF

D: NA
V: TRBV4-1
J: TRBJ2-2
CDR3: CASSQEKAGGSGELFF

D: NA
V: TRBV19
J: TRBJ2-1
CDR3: CASSIGTSRGSYNEQFF

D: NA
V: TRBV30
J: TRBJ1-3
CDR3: CAWTRGRTSGNTIYF

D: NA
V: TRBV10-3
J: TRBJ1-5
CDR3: CAISESETSNQPQHF

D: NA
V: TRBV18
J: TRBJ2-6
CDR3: CASSGSGANVLTF

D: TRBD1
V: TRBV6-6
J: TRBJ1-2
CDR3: CASRAQGASGYTF

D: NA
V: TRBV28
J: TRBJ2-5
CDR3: CASSLSGEGGETQYF

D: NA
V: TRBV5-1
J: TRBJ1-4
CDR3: CASTSGQPNEKLFF

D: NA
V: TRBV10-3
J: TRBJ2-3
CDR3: CAISESRVETDTQYF

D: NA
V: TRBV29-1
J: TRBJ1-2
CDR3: CSARTADGYTF

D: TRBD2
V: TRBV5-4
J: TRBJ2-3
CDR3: CASSPGGSGITDTQYF

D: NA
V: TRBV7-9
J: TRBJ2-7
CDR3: CASSQAQGEQYF

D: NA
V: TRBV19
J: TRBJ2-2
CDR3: CASPSRGTGELFF

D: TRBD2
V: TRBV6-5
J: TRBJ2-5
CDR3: CASRASAGRQETQYF

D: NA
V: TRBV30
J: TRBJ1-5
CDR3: CAWRHDHGNQPQHF

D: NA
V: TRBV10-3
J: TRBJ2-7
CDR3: CAIRGEASYEQYF

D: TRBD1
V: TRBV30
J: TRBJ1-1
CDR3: CAWNRPPGQGAVAFF

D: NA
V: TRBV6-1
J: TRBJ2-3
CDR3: CASSVMDTQYF

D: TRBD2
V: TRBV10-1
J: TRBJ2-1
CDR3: CASSPLAGDFYNEQFF

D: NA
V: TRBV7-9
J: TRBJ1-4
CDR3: CASSSGGNEKLFF

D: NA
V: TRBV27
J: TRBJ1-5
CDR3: CASRGSNQPQHF

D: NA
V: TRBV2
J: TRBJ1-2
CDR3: CASSEGLAVFTYTF

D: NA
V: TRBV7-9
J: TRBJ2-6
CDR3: CASSRRDSGANVLTF

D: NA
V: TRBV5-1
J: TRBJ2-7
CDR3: CASSPGVPYEQYF

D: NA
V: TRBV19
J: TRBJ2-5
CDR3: CASSPYSATFQETQYF

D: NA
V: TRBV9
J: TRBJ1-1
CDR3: CASSVDQVEAFF

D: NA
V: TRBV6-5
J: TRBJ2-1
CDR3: CASSLGDRYNEQFF

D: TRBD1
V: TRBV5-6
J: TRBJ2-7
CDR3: CASSSGTGFSYEQYF

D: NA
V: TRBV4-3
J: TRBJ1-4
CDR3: CASSPSPLISNEKLFF

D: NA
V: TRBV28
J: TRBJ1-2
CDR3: CASKGENYGYTF

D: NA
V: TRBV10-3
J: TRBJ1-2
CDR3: CAISEGFEGPYGYTF

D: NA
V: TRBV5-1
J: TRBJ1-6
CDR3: CASSSYSPGHNNSPLHF

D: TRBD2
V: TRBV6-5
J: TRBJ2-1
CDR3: CASSSNGLGLNEQFF

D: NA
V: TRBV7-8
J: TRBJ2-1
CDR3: CASSLVGTLRGQFF

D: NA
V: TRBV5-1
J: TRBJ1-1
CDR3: CASSYQQGNTEAFF